Below are 27 T cell receptor beta chains sequenced from a single sample in a study of T cell changes during pregnancy in multiple sclerosis. This table comes from immunoSEQ multiplex PCR, and its TCRdb copy is limited to in-frame clones, with some not included. The data hold tens of thousands of clones, with around 92% observed a single time. The source was peripheral blood, collected before pregnancy. The source is a female donor with multiple sclerosis, enrolled in a pregnancy study.

The rearrangement uses TRBV28 and TRBJ2-7; 7 nucleotides match TRBD1. The CDR3 is 14 residues long. The germline V gene has CDR1 MDHEN and CDR2 SYDVKM. V was clipped by 5 bases and J by 1 base; unmatched bases: 5. The CDR3 sequence: CASSKTGRSYEQYF. CDR3 coding DNA: TGTGCCAGCAGTAAGACAGGGCGATCCTACGAGCAGTACTTC.

The chain has TRBV15 and TRBJ2-1; 10 bases map to TRBD2. The ends lost 4 bases at V and 7 bases at J; junction bases unmatched: 1. CDR1 is LNHNV, CDR2 YYDKDF, per germline (reference sequence). CDR3 length equals 13 residues. CDR3: CATSKGLANEQFF. The CDR3, as DNA: TGTGCCACCAGCAAGGGACTAGCGAATGAGCAGTTCTTC.

The genes are TRBV19 and TRBJ2-5; D is ambiguous. Germline CDR1 LNHDA, CDR2 SQIVND (reference sequence). There are 14 residues in the CDR3. Deletions cut 5 bases from V and 5 bases from J, with 15 bases between. CDR3 bases: TGTGCCAGTAGTCAATCTCTTAGGCGGGAGACCCAGTACTTC. Translating it yields CASSQSLRRETQYF.

V is TRBV29-1 and J is TRBJ2-5; 9 bases map to TRBD1. This CDR3 has 14 residues. Per the germline V gene, CDR1 is SQVTM and CDR2 is ANQGSEA. The CDR3 here is CSILTGTGRKTQYF. As DNA, the CDR3 is TGCAGTATCCTCACCGGGACAGGGAGAAAGACCCAGTACTTC.

V is TRBV29-1 and J is TRBJ2-1; D perhaps matches TRBD1 (6 bases). CDR3 length equals 13 residues. Trimming shortened V by 7 bases and J by 1 base, and 11 bases separated the two germline ends. The germline gives CDR1 SQVTM, CDR2 ANQGSEA. CDR3 residues: CSGGRVSYNEQFF. The CDR3 DNA follows: TGCAGCGGGGGGCGAGTATCCTACAATGAGCAGTTCTTC.

This sequence joins TRBV6-6 and TRBJ2-6; TRBD1 aligns across 7 bases. V trimming: 5 bases; J trimming: 2 bases; junction bases outside the gene matches: 3. The germline V gene encodes CDR1 MNHNY and CDR2 SVGAGI (reference sequence). CDR3 length equals 15 residues. CDR3 coding DNA: TGTGCCAGCAGTCGACAGGGAACTGGGGCCAACGTCCTGACTTTC. It is translated as CASSRQGTGANVLTF.

The gene calls are TRBV29-1 and TRBJ2-5, with 12 bases fitting TRBD1. The CDR3 runs 15 residues. V shed 1 base, J shed 5 bases, and the junction held 5 bases outside the gene matches. Germline CDR1 reads SQVTM; CDR2 reads ANQGSEA. CDR3 sequence reads: CSVEARDRGPETQYF. CDR3 in DNA: TGCAGCGTTGAAGCCAGGGACAGGGGGCCGGAGACCCAGTACTTC.

V and J are TRBV9 and TRBJ1-4; a possible D gene is TRBD1 (6 bases). Trimming removed 3 bases from V and 6 bases from J, with 12 bases in between. This CDR3 spans 14 amino acids. Germline lookup yields CDR1 SGDLS and CDR2 YYNGEE. CDR3 nucleotides: TGTGCCAGCAGCGGAGGGGGGGCGGATGAAAAACTGTTTTTT. It codes for CASSGGGADEKLFF.

The rearrangement joins TRBV19 to TRBJ2-5; weak D call: TRBD2 (6 bases). Germline CDR1 and CDR2: LNHDA and SQIVND (reference sequence). This CDR3 spans 14 amino acids. Trimming cost V 3 bases and J 5 bases, with 13 bases left between them. The CDR3 reads CASSIAGSRETQYF. DNA for the CDR3: TGTGCCAGTAGTATCGCGGGGAGCAGGGAGACCCAGTACTTC.

This chain joins TRBV29-1 and TRBJ2-1; 14 nucleotides line up with TRBD2. The CDR3 covers 17 residues. Germline V gives CDR1 SQVTM, CDR2 ANQGSEA. The J segment lost 0 bases and the V segment lost 6 bases, leaving 7 bases of the junction unmatched. CDR3 loop: CSVGTSGSPSSYNEQFF. The CDR3 coding sequence is TGCAGCGTCGGGACTAGCGGGAGTCCCAGCTCCTACAATGAGCAGTTCTTC.

The rearrangement uses TRBV7-9 and TRBJ2-5; D unresolved. With 2 bases removed from V and 5 bases from J, the gap between germline ends came to 3 bases. This CDR3 region has 11 residues. The germline gives CDR1 SEHNR, CDR2 FQNEAQ (reference sequence). The CDR3 DNA follows: TGTGCCAGCAGCTTACAGGAGACCCAGTACTTC. Translation gives CASSLQETQYF.

This rearrangement joins TRBV2 to TRBJ2-7, with D perhaps TRBD1 (6 bases). The CDR3 spans 13 residues. From germline, CDR1 is SNHLY and CDR2 FYNNEI. V lost 3 bases to trimming and J lost 1 base, with 7 bases between them. The CDR3 loop is CASSDRGSYEQYF. CDR3 coding DNA: TGTGCCAGCAGTGACAGGGGATCCTACGAGCAGTACTTC.

The chain uses TRBV6-5 and TRBJ2-1; 11 bases fit TRBD2. V lost 2 bases, J lost 5 bases, and 5 bases stayed unmatched. Germline V gene sequence: CDR1 MNHEY, CDR2 SVGAGI. This CDR3 contains 16 residues. The CDR3 DNA follows: TGTGCCAGCAGTTACCTTAGTAGCGGGAGGGACAATGAGCAGTTCTTC. Its translation is CASSYLSSGRDNEQFF.

V is TRBV14 and J is TRBJ2-7; D perhaps matches TRBD2 (6 bases). Germline V gene lookup returns CDR1 SGHDN and CDR2 FVKESK. The CDR3 runs 14 residues. V lost 5 bases, J lost 2 bases, and 13 bases lay in between. As DNA, the CDR3 is TGTGCCAGCAGCTCGGGACTCACCACCTACGAGCAGTACTTC. Encoded protein: CASSSGLTTYEQYF.

CDR3: CASKEVAGGLTGELFF. The CDR3 DNA is TGTGCCAGTAAAGAGGTAGCGGGAGGGTTGACCGGGGAGCTGTTTTTT. The V and J genes are TRBV19 and TRBJ2-2, with 11 bases identical to TRBD2. The V gene end was trimmed by 7 bases and the J gene end by 5 bases; junction bases not matched to a gene: 9. There are 16 residues in the CDR3. CDR1 and CDR2 (germline): LNHDA, SQIVND (reference sequence).

In DNA form, the CDR3 reads TGTGCCAGCAGCTCCCCTAGGGGAACCTACGAGCAGTACTTC. It codes for CASSSPRGTYEQYF. The V call is TRBV7-9, the J call TRBJ2-7; tentatively, D is TRBD1 (5 bases). V lost 4 bases and J lost 2, with 12 bases in between. The length of the CDR3 is 14 residues. Germline CDR1 is SEHNR and CDR2 is FQNEAQ (reference sequence).

The chain recombines TRBV7-2 with TRBJ2-1, with TRBD2 matching 7 bases. The germline gives CDR1 SGHTA, CDR2 FQGNSA. The CDR3 runs 15 residues. The J segment lost 12 bases and the V segment lost 3 bases, leaving 14 bases of the junction unmatched. The CDR3 here is CASSFRTSSPDGQFF. CDR3 bases: TGTGCCAGCAGCTTCAGGACTAGTAGTCCGGACGGGCAGTTCTTC.

This sequence joins TRBV5-4 and TRBJ2-1; 7 nucleotides match TRBD1. The CDR3 loop spans 16 amino acids. The germline gives CDR1 SGHNT, CDR2 YYREEE (reference sequence). The trim removed 0 bases at V and 1 base at J, leaving 4 bases unmatched. This CDR3 is CASSLGWDRSYNEQFF. CDR3 DNA: TGTGCCAGCAGCTTGGGGTGGGACAGATCCTACAATGAGCAGTTCTTC.

The chain couples TRBV4-1 to TRBJ2-7; 12 nucleotides match TRBD2. In germline, CDR1 is MGHRA, CDR2 YSYEKL. V trimming: 1 base; J trimming: 3 bases; junction bases outside the gene matches: 7. This CDR3 is built from 17 residues. The CDR3 DNA reads TGCGCCAGCAGCCAAGTCCTAGCGGGAGGGCCTAACTACGAGCAGTACTTC. It codes for CASSQVLAGGPNYEQYF.

This chain links TRBV7-2 with TRBJ2-3, with D possibly TRBD2 on 6 matching bases. CDR1 and CDR2 from the germline V gene are SGHTA and FQGNSA. Trimming stripped 7 bases from V and 0 bases from J, with 23 bases between. The CDR3 is 18 amino acids. This CDR3 reads CASNHGSGMMISTDTQYF. The CDR3 coding sequence is TGTGCCAGCAACCATGGTAGCGGAATGATGATTAGCACAGATACGCAGTATTTT.

The V call is TRBV28, the J call TRBJ1-4; D is ambiguous. V was pared by 6 bases and J by 10 bases, with 12 bases between. Germline lookup yields CDR1 MDHEN and CDR2 SYDVKM. The CDR3 is 12 residues long. CDR3 sequence (DNA): TGTGCCAGCAGCCCGCCGAGAGGAAAACTGTTTTTT. This gives the protein CASSPPRGKLFF.

The table lists this clone with a count of one. The V gene is TRBV27, the J gene TRBJ2-5; possibly TRBD2 for D (5 bases). V was cut by 4 bases and J by 2 bases, with 14 bases left in between. The CDR3 consists of 15 residues. Germline values: CDR1 MNHEY, CDR2 SMNVEV (reference sequence). Here the CDR3 DNA reads TGTGCCAGCAGTTACCTCCGAGGGCAACAAGAGACCCAGTACTTC. Translation: CASSYLRGQQETQYF.

The chain is built from TRBV28 and TRBJ1-3, with a weak D call TRBD1 (6 bases). Trimming took 2 bases from V and 1 from J, leaving 9 bases between them. In germline, CDR1 is MDHEN, CDR2 SYDVKM. This CDR3 is built from 15 residues. The CDR3 region is CASSLAGASGNTIYF. In DNA, the CDR3 is TGTGCCAGCAGTTTAGCAGGGGCTTCTGGAAACACCATATATTTT. The complete variable domain, with remaining parts taken from reference TRBV28 and TRBJ1-3, reads DVKVTQSSRYLVKRTGEKVFLECVQDMDHENMFWYRQDPGLGLRLIYFSYDVKMKEKGDIPEGYSVSREKKERFSLILESASTNQTSMYLCASSLAGASGNTIYFGEGSWLTVV.

The J gene is TRBJ2-7, the V gene TRBV11-3; no clear D gene. Deletions cut 0 bases from V and 6 bases from J, with 9 bases between. Germline loops: CDR1 SGHNT, CDR2 YENEEA. The length of the CDR3 is 13 residues. CDR3 amino acids: CASSLDLTVEQYF. The CDR3 DNA reads TGTGCCAGCAGCTTAGATCTCACGGTCGAGCAGTACTTC.

The V gene is TRBV6-1, the J gene TRBJ1-4; no firm D call. The CDR3 has 13 residues. V dropped 6 bases and J dropped 8 bases, with 13 bases sitting between them. Per the germline V gene, CDR1 is MNHNS and CDR2 is SASEGT. The CDR3 reads CASSAAHREKLFF. The CDR3 nucleotides read TGTGCCAGCAGCGCCGCTCACAGAGAAAAACTGTTTTTT.

The chain uses TRBV27 and TRBJ2-7; 7 nucleotides line up with TRBD2. Germline values: CDR1 MNHEY, CDR2 SMNVEV (reference sequence). The CDR3 loop spans 15 amino acids. The J segment lost 6 bases and the V segment lost 2 bases, leaving 10 bases of the junction unmatched. The CDR3 is CASSLTAGPNGEQYF. DNA of the CDR3: TGTGCCAGCAGTTTAACAGCGGGGCCCAATGGCGAGCAGTACTTC.

This clone was counted only a few times. This chain links TRBV5-6 with TRBJ1-2; tentatively, D is TRBD1 (5 bases). V dropped 4 bases and J dropped 4 bases, with 20 bases sitting between them. Germline V gives CDR1 SGHDT, CDR2 YYEEEE. CDR3 length: 16 amino acids. For the CDR3, the DNA is TGTGCCAGCAGCAATTTATTAGGACAAGATTCCTATGGCTACACCTTC. Translation: CASSNLLGQDSYGYTF.